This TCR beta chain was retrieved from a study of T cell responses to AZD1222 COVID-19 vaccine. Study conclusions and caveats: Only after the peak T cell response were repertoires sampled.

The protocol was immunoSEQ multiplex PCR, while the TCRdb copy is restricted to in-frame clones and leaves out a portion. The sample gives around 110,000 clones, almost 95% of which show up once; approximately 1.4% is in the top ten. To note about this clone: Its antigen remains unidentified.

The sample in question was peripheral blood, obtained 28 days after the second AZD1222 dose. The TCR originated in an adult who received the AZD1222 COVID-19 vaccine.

The CDR3 DNA reads TGTGCCAGCAGTTTATCGATAGCGGGGGGAACAGATACGCAGTATTTT. This codes for CASSLSIAGGTDTQYF. This chain joins TRBV27 and TRBJ2-3; TRBD2 aligns across 10 bases. Looked up from germline, CDR1 is MNHEY and CDR2 is SMNVEV (reference sequence). Trimming removed 0 bases from V and 3 bases from J; junction bases left unmatched: 3. The CDR3 runs 16 residues.